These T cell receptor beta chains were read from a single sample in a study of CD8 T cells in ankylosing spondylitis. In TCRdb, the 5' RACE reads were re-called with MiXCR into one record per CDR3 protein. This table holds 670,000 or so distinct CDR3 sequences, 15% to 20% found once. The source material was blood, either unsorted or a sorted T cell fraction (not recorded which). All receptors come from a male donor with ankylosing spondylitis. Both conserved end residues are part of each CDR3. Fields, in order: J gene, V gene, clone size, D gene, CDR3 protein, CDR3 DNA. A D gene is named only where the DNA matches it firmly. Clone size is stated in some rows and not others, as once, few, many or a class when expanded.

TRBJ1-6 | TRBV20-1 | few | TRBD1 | CSARDGTVENSPLHF | TGCAGTGCTAGAGACGGGACAGTAGAAAATTCACCCCTCCACTTT
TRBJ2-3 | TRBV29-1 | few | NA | CSVGKDGYVSDTQYF | TGCAGCGTTGGGAAGGACGGCTATGTGTCAGATACGCAGTATTTT
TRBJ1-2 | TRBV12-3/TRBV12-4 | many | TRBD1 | CASSLAGTGAVGYTF | TGTGCCAGCAGTTTAGCCGGGACAGGGGCTGTTGGCTACACCTTC
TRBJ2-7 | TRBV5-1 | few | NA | CASSLLGISSYEQYF | TGCGCCAGCAGCTTACTGGGGATTTCTTCCTACGAGCAGTACTTC
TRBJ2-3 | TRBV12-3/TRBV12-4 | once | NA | CASRRGGATDTQYF | TGTGCCAGCAGAAGGGGGGGGGCGACAGATACGCAGTATTTT
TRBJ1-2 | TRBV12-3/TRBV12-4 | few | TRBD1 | CASRGQGAYGYTF | TGTGCCAGCAGGGGACAGGGGGCGTATGGCTACACCTTC
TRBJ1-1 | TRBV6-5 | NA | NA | CASSYKGDTEAFF | TGTGCCAGCAGTTACAAGGGGGACACTGAAGCTTTCTTT
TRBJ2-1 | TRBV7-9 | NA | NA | CASSRRAGESEQFF | TGTGCCAGCAGCCGACGGGCCGGGGAAAGTGAGCAGTTCTTC
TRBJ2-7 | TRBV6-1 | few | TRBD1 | CASSRTGQGGGYEQYF | TGTGCCAGCAGTCGAACGGGACAGGGGGGAGGCTACGAGCAGTACTTC
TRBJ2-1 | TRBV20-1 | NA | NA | CSAGDSSGDGEQFF | TGCAGTGCTGGCGACTCGTCAGGGGATGGTGAGCAGTTCTTC
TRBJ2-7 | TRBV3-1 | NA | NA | CASSQDSPSYEQYF | TGTGCCAGCAGCCAAGATTCCCCTTCCTACGAGCAGTACTTC
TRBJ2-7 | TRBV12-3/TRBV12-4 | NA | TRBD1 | CASSSGTGGSSYEQYF | TGTGCCAGCAGTTCCGGGACAGGGGGAAGCTCCTACGAGCAGTACTTC
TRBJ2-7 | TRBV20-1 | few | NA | CSARTYSTGSSYEQYF | TGCAGTGCTAGAACCTACTCGACGGGGAGCTCCTACGAGCAGTACTTC
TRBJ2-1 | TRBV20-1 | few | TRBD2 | CSSRWGGYNEQFF | TGCAGCTCACGGTGGGGGGGATACAATGAGCAGTTCTTC
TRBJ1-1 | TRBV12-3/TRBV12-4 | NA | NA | CATQVRGGRTEAFF | TGTGCCACCCAAGTCCGGGGAGGGCGAACTGAAGCTTTCTTT
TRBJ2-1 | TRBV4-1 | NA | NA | CASSQDMSGAYNEQFF | TGCGCCAGCAGCCAAGATATGAGTGGGGCCTACAATGAGCAGTTCTTC
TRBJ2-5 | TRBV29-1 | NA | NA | CSVGILGETQYF | TGCAGCGTTGGGATCCTGGGGGAGACCCAGTACTTC
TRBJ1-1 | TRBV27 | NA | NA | CASSLSAQANTEAFF | TGTGCCAGCAGTTTGTCGGCGCAGGCGAACACTGAAGCTTTCTTT
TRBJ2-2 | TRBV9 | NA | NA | CASSVGETIGGELFF | TGTGCCAGCAGCGTAGGTGAGACTATCGGCGGGGAGCTGTTTTTT
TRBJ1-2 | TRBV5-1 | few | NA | CASSLSPGQRNGYTF | TGCGCCAGCAGCTTGAGTCCAGGGCAGCGGAATGGCTACACCTTC
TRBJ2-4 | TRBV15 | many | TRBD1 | CATSTGGDRVKNIQYF | TGTGCCACCAGCACGGGTGGGGACAGGGTCAAAAACATTCAGTACTTC
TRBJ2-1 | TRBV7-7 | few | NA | CASSDRWTTSYNEQFF | TGTGCCAGCAGCGATAGGTGGACCACCTCCTACAATGAGCAGTTCTTC
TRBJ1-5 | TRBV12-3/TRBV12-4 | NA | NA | CASSFGGDNQPQHF | TGTGCCAGCAGTTTCGGGGGGGATAATCAGCCCCAGCATTTT
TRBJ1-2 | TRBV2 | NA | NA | CASRARLAGNYGYTF | TGTGCCAGCAGGGCCCGATTGGCAGGGAACTATGGCTACACCTTC
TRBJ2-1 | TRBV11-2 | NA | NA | CASSLDRTIRHTEQFF | TGTGCCAGCAGCTTAGATCGGACTATCCGGCACACTGAGCAGTTCTTC
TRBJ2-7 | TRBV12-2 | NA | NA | CASRLNSRRPYEQYF | TGTGCAAGTCGCTTAAATAGTCGGAGGCCTTACGAGCAGTACTTC
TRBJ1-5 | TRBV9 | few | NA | CASSVDGGVRQPQHF | TGTGCCAGCAGCGTAGATGGCGGGGTAAGGCAGCCCCAGCATTTT
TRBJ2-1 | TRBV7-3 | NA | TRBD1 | CANTRGIQTYNEQFF | TGTGCCAATACCAGGGGGATTCAAACCTACAATGAGCAGTTCTTC
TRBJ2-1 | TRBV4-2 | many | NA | CASSQGGSTKYNEQFF | TGTGCCAGCAGCCAAGGGGGTTCGACAAAATACAATGAGCAGTTCTTC
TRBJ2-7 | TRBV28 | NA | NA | CASSSRPFSYEQYF | TGTGCCAGCAGTTCTAGACCGTTCTCCTACGAGCAGTACTTC
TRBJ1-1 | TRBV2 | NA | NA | CASIPPAGTLTEAFF | TGTGCCAGCATCCCCCCAGCGGGAACACTCACTGAAGCTTTCTTT
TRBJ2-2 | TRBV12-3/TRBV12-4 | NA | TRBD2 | CASSFYRGGQSTGELFF | TGTGCCAGCAGTTTTTATCGGGGGGGGCAAAGCACCGGGGAGCTGTTTTTT
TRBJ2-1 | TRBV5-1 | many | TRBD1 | CASRDRVYNEQFF | TGCGCCAGCCGGGACAGGGTCTACAATGAGCAGTTCTTC
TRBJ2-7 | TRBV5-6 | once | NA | CASSPGSWGYEQYF | TGTGCCAGCAGCCCCGGGTCCTGGGGTTACGAGCAGTACTTC
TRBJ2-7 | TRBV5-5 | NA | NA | CASSLSPRGANYGEQYF | TGTGCCAGCAGCTTGTCCCCTAGAGGAGCAAATTATGGCGAGCAGTACTTC
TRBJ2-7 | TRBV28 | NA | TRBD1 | CASSQTWGQTYEQYF | TGTGCCAGCAGCCAGACCTGGGGACAGACCTACGAGCAGTACTTC
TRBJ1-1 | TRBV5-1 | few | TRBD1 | CASSLAQHGTGTEAFF | TGCGCCAGCAGCTTGGCTCAGCACGGGACAGGAACTGAAGCTTTCTTT
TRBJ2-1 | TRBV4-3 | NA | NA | CASSQLSGYNEQFF | TGCGCCAGCAGCCAACTATCCGGATACAATGAGCAGTTCTTC
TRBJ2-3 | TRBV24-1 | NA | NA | CATSDRDTDTQYF | TGTGCCACCAGTGACCGGGATACAGATACGCAGTATTTT
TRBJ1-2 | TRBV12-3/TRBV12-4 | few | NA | CASSSSRGGYTF | TGTGCCAGCAGTTCAAGCCGAGGGGGCTACACCTTC
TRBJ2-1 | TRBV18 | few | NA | CASSPQVVNEQFF | TGTGCCAGCTCACCACAGGTTGTCAATGAGCAGTTCTTC
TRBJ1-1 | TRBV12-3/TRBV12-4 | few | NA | CASSPGGMRNTEAFF | TGTGCCAGCAGTCCGGGAGGGATGAGGAACACTGAAGCTTTCTTT
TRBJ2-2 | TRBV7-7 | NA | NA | CASSLLPKGAGELFF | TGTGCCAGCAGCTTATTACCGAAGGGGGCCGGGGAGCTGTTTTTT
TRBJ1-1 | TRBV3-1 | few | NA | CASSQGDGSTEAFF | TGTGCCAGCAGCCAAGGGGACGGGAGCACTGAAGCTTTCTTT
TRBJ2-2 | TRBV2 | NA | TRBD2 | CASSAVGGGMTGELFF | TGTGCCAGCAGTGCGGTGGGGGGGGGGATGACCGGGGAGCTGTTTTTT
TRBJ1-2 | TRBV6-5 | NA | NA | CASSYSGTYYGYTF | TGTGCCAGCAGTTACTCTGGCACCTACTATGGCTACACCTTC
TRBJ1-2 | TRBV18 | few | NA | CASSRPKQGYDYGYTF | TGTGCCAGCTCCCGACCGAAGCAGGGGTACGACTATGGCTACACCTTC
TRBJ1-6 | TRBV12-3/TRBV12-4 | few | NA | CASRSGRDNSPLHF | TGTGCCAGCAGGTCGGGACGGGATAATTCACCCCTCCACTTT
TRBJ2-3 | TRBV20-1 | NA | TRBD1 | CSAKPVNRGTDTQYF | TGCAGTGCTAAACCCGTTAACAGGGGGACAGATACGCAGTATTTT
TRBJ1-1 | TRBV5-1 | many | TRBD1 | CASSLPGGNEAFF | TGCGCCAGCAGCTTGCCAGGGGGAAATGAAGCTTTCTTT
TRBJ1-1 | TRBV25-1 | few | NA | CASSEQGDTEAFF | TGTGCCAGCAGTGAACAGGGAGACACTGAAGCTTTCTTT
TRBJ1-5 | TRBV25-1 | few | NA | CASSAVGDSNQPQHF | TGTGCCAGCAGTGCGGTGGGTGACAGCAATCAGCCCCAGCATTTT
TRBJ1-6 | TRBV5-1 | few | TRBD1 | CASSAGTVNSPLHF | TGCGCCAGCAGCGCCGGGACAGTTAATTCACCCCTCCACTTT
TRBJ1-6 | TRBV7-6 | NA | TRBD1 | CASSPSGQGASPLHF | TGTGCCAGCAGCCCCTCGGGACAGGGGGCCTCACCCCTCCACTTT
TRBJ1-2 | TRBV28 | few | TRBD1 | CASSLGTGVPNYGYTF | TGTGCCAGCAGTTTGGGGACAGGGGTGCCTAACTATGGCTACACCTTC